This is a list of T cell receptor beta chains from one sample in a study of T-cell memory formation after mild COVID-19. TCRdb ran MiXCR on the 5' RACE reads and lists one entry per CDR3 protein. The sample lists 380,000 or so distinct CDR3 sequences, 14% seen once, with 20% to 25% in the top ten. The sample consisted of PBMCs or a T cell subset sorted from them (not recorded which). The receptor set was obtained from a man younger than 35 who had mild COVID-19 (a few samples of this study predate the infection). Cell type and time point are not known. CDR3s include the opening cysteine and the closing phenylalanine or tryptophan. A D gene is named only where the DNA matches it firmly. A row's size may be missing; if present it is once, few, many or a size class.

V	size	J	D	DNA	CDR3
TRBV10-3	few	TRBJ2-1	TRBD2	TGTGCCATCAGTGACCCTGGGGGGGACAATGAGCAGTTCTTC	CAISDPGGDNEQFF
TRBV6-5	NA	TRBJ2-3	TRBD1	TGTGCCAGCAGTTCCACCGGGACAGGTTCTAGCACAGATACGCAGTATTTT	CASSSTGTGSSTDTQYF
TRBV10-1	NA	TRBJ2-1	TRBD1	TGCGCCAGCAGTGCGAGGGACAGGGGACCTTCCTACAATGAGCAGTTCTTC	CASSARDRGPSYNEQFF
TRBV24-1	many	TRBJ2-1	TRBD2	TGTGCCACCAGTGATCCTACTAGCGGGGGAGGTAATGAGCAGTTCTTC	CATSDPTSGGGNEQFF
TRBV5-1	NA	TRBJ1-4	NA	TGCGCCAGCAGCGTGGCGACAGCTAATGAAAAACTGTTTTTT	CASSVATANEKLFF
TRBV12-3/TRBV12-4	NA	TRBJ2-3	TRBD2	TGTGCCAGAAGCCCCCGGCCCCATAGCGGGTTCAGGGCAGATACGCAGTATTTT	CARSPRPHSGFRADTQYF
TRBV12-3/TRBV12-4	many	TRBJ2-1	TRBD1	TGTGCCAGCAGCCTAAGGGGGCATGAGCAGTTCTTC	CASSLRGHEQFF
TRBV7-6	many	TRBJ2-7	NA	TGTGCCAGCAGCTTAGCGGTGGGCGCCTACGAGCAGTACTTC	CASSLAVGAYEQYF
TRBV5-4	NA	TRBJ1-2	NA	TGTGCCAGCAGCCCGCCACACAACTCCGCTGGCTACACCTTC	CASSPPHNSAGYTF
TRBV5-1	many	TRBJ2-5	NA	TGCGCCAGCAGCACCACGGGAGAGACCCAGTACTTC	CASSTTGETQYF
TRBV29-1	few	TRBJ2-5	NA	TGCAGCGCTAGACAGATCCAAGAGACCCAGTACTTC	CSARQIQETQYF
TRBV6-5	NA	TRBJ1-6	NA	TGTGCCAGCAGCGGAGTGGGGGGAGGTAATTCACCCCTCCACTTT	CASSGVGGGNSPLHF
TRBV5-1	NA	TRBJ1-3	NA	TGCGCCAGCAGCTTGAGCGGGGAAGAGGACACCATATATTTT	CASSLSGEEDTIYF
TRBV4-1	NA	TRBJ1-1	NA	TGCGCCAGCAGCCAACCCCTAGGGCAGGGAGAAGCTTTCTTT	CASSQPLGQGEAFF
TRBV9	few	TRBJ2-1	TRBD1	TGTGCCAGCAGCGTAGGACAGGGCTTATACAATGAGCAGTTCTTC	CASSVGQGLYNEQFF
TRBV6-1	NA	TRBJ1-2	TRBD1	TGTGCCAGCGAGCGGGACAGCATCTATGGCTACACCTTC	CASERDSIYGYTF
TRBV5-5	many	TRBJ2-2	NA	TGTGCCAGCAGCTTAGGAGTGAGCCCTGGGGTGGAGCTGTTTTTT	CASSLGVSPGVELFF
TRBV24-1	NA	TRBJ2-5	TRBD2	TGTGCCACCAGTAGCACCAGGGAGGGAGAGACCCAGTACTTC	CATSSTREGETQYF
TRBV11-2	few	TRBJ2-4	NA	TGTGCCAGCAGCAGGGCAGGGGTAAACATTCAGTACTTC	CASSRAGVNIQYF
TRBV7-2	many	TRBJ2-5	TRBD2	TGTGCCAGCAGCCCCGGGACTAGCGTACAAGAGACCCAGTACTTC	CASSPGTSVQETQYF